This T cell receptor beta chain came from a study of metastatic and nonmetastatic thyroid tumors. Study-level information: Both malignant and benign thyroid patients supplied peripheral blood and tumor or nodule tissue samples, across which the repertoires of these patients were then compared.

As processed by the authors: Researchers built a distant-metastasis classifier for papillary thyroid cancer that drew on CDR3 differences across clinicopathological groups. TCRdb re-clonotyped the PCR reads via MiXCR. TCRdb's processing, not the study's, gives the V and J calls here. The repertoire holds approximately 35,000 clones, with about 21% as singletons. After removal of 0 bases from V and 7 bases from J, the junction contained 0 bases not matched to a gene. The germline V gene has CDR1 LGHNA and CDR2 YSLEER. The CDR3 runs 15 residues. Of note for this clone: Antigen unknown.

Patients underwent thyroid surgery, and none had received any treatment before it. Study outcomes and limitations: Malignant thyroid tumors reportedly had TCR beta diversity that was significantly higher than in benign nodules, in blood and tumor.

V usage is TRBV4-3 and J usage is TRBJ2-1; 13 bases are a match to TRBD2. This sequence originates from a male donor with papillary thyroid cancer or a benign thyroid nodule (not recorded which). Some clones in this sample may be carry-over from other donors' samples. The sequenced material came from tumor tissue. The chain's CDR3 is CASSQEGLAGNEQFF. CDR3 DNA sequence: TGCGCCAGCAGCCAAGAGGGACTAGCGGGAAATGAGCAGTTCTTC.